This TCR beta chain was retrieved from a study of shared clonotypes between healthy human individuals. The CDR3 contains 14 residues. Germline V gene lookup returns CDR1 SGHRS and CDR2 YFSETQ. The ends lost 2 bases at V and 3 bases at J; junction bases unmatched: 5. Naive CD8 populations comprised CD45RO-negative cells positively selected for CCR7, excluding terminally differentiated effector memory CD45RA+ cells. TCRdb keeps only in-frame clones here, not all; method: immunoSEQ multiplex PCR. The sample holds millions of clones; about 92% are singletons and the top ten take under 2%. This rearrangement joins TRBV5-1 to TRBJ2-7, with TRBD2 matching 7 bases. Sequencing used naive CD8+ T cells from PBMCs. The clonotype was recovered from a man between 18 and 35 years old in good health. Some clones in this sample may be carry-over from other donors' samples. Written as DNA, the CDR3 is TGCGCCAGCAGCTTCGGGGGGAGAGGCTACGAGCAGTACTTC. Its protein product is CASSFGGRGYEQYF.